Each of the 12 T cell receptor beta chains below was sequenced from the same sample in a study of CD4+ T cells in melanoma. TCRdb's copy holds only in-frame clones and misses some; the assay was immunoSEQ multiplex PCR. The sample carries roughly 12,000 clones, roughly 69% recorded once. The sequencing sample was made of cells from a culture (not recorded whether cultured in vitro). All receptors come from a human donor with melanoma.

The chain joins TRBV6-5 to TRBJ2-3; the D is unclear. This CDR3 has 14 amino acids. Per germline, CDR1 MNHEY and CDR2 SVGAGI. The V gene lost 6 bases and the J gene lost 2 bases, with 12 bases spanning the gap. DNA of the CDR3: TGTGCCAGCAGCTTGGTCGGGTTCACAGATACGCAGTATTTT. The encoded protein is CASSLVGFTDTQYF.

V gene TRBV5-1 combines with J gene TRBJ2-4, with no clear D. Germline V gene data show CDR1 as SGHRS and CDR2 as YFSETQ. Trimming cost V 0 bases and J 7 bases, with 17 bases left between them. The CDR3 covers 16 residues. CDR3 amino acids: CASSLESPGPDNIQYF. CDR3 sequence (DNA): TGCGCCAGCAGCTTGGAGTCTCCCGGCCCAGACAACATTCAGTACTTC.

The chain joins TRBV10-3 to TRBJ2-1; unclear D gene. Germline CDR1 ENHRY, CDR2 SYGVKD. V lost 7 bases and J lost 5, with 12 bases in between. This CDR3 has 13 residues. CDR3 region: CAITPDSHNEQFF. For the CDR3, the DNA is TGTGCCATCACTCCCGATAGCCACAATGAGCAGTTCTTC.

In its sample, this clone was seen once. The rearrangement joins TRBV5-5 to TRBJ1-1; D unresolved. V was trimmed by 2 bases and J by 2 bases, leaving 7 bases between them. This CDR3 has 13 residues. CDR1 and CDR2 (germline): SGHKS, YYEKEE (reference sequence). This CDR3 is CASSLKSNTEAFF. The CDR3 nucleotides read TGTGCCAGCAGCTTAAAGTCTAACACTGAAGCTTTCTTT.

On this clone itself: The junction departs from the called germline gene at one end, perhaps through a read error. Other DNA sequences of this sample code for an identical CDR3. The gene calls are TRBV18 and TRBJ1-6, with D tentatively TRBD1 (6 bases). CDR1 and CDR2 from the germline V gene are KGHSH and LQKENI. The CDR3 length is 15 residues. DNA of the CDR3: TGTGCCAGCTCACCTAGACAGGCGGAGAGATCACCTCTCCACTTT. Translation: CASSPRQAERSPLHF.

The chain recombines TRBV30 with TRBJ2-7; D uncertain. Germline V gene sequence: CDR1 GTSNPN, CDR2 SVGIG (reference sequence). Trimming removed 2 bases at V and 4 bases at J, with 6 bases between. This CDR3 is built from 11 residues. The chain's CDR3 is CAWSQLYEQYF. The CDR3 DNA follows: TGTGCCTGGAGTCAGTTATACGAGCAGTACTTC. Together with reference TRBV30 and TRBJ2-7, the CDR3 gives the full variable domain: SQTIHQWPATLVQPVGSPLSLECTVEGTSNPNLYWYRQAAGRGLQLLFYSVGIGQISSEVPQNLSASRPQDRQFILSSKKLLLSDSGFYLCAWSQLYEQYFGPGTRLTVT.

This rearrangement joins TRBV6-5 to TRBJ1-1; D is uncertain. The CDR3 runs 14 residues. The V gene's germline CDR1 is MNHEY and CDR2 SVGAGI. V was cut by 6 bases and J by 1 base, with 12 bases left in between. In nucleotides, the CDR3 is TGTGCCAGCAGGAATCGTGGGGAGAACACTGAAGCTTTCTTT. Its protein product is CASRNRGENTEAFF.

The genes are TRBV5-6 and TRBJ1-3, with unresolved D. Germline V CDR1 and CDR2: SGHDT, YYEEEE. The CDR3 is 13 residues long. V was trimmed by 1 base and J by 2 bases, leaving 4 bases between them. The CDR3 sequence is CASSLTAGNTIYF. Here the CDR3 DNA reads TGTGCCAGCAGCTTGACGGCTGGAAACACCATATATTTT. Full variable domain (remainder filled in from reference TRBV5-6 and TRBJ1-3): DAGVTQSPTHLIKTRGQQVTLRCSPKSGHDTVSWYQQALGQGPQFIFQYYEEEERQRGNFPDRFSGHQFPNYSSELNVNALLLGDSALYLCASSLTAGNTIYFGEGSWLTVV.

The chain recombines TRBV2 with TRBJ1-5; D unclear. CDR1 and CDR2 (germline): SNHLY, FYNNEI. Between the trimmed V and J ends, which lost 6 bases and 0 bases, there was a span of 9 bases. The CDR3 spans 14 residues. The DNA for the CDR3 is TGTGCCAGCAGCCCCATGTTTAGCAATCAGCCCCAGCATTTT. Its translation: CASSPMFSNQPQHF.

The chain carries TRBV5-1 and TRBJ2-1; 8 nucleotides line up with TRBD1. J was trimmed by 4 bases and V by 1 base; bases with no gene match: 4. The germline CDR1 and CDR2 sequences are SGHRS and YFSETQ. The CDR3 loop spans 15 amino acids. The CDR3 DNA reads TGCGCCAGCAGCTTGCAGGGGGCTCTGTACAATGAGCAGTTCTTC. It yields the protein CASSLQGALYNEQFF.

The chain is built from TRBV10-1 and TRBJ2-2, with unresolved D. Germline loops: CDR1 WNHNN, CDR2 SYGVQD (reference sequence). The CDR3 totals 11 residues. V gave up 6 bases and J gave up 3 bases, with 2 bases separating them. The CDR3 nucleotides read TGCGCCAGCAGCCACACCGGGGAGCTGTTTTTT. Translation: CASSHTGELFF.

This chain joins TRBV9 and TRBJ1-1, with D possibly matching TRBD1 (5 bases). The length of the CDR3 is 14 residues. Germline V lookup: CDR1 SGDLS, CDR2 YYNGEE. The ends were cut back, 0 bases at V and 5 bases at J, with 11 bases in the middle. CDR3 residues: CASSVDGGGTEAFF. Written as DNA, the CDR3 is TGTGCCAGCAGCGTAGACGGGGGAGGGACTGAAGCTTTCTTT.